These 13 T cell receptor beta chains were all obtained from the same sample, sequenced in a study of metastatic and nonmetastatic thyroid tumors. Each patient came to thyroid surgery without any prior treatment (of any kind). TCRdb re-clonotyped the PCR reads via MiXCR. The sample has 40,000 to 55,000 clones, under 20% seen once. Input material: blood. The receptors were gathered from a female donor with papillary thyroid cancer or a benign thyroid nodule (not recorded which). Some clones in this sample may be carry-over from other donors' samples.

This clone came up many times. The rearrangement joins TRBV6-1 to TRBJ2-1, with D hard to call. This CDR3 has 16 amino acids. Germline CDR1 is MNHNS and CDR2 is SASEGT. The germline V and J ends were trimmed by 6 bases and 0 bases, with 15 bases remaining between them. CDR3 residues: CASSLVGDISYNEQFF. The CDR3 nucleotides are TGTGCCAGCAGCTTAGTTGGAGATATCTCCTACAATGAGCAGTTCTTC.

This clone was seen a few times. The chain joins TRBV6-1 to TRBJ2-5; D is unclear. The CDR3 is 16 residues long. V was trimmed by 6 bases and J by 4 bases, leaving 21 bases between them. Germline CDR1 reads MNHNS; CDR2 reads SASEGT. The chain's CDR3 is CASSSTWKVTVETQYF. The CDR3, as DNA: TGTGCCAGCAGCTCTACCTGGAAAGTAACAGTAGAGACCCAGTACTTC.

A remark on this clone: Being one base from a much bigger clone, this may be a read error. The chain has TRBV14 and TRBJ2-7, with a tentative D call TRBD2 (5 bases). Trimming left V 4 bases short and J 2 bases short, with 15 bases between. In germline, CDR1 is SGHDN, CDR2 FVKESK. The CDR3 spans 15 residues. CDR3 protein: CASSPSTRRPYEQYF. CDR3 coding DNA: TGTGCCAGCAGCCCTTCTACCAGGAGGCCCTACGAGCAGTACTTC. Full variable domain (missing parts from reference TRBV14 and TRBJ2-7): EAGVTQFPSHSVIEKGQTVTLRCDPISGHDNLYWYRRVMGKEIKFLLHFVKESKQDESGMPNNRFLAERTGGTYSTLKVQPAELEDSGVYFCASSPSTRRPYEQYFGPGTRLTVT.

This clone was counted many times. The CDR3 spells CASSLAGPNEQYF. Written as DNA, the CDR3 is TGTGCCAGCTCGCTAGCGGGACCGAACGAGCAGTACTTC. The chain recombines TRBV6-1 with TRBJ2-7; TRBD2 agrees at 9 bases. V lost 8 bases to trimming and J lost 5 bases; unmatched junction nucleotides: 7. The CDR3 totals 13 residues. The germline V gene has CDR1 MNHNS and CDR2 SASEGT.

Many counts were recorded for this clone. This CDR3 is CASSPGGQVGGGYTF. In DNA, the CDR3 is TGTGCCAGCAGCCCCGGAGGACAGGTCGGTGGTGGCTACACCTTC. This rearrangement joins TRBV28 to TRBJ1-2, with TRBD1 matching 7 bases. Germline V gene lookup returns CDR1 MDHEN and CDR2 SYDVKM. CDR3 length: 15 residues. Trimming at V came to 6 bases and at J to 7 bases, leaving 14 bases not matched to a gene.

Worth noting for this clone: A junction end diverges from the germline sequence, so it may reflect a read error. The rearrangement joins TRBV7-3 to TRBJ2-1, with 10 bases matching TRBD1. Germline assignment: CDR1 SGHTA and CDR2 FQGTGA. The length of the CDR3 is 14 residues. The CDR3 bases are TGTGCCAGCATCCCAACGGGACAGGGGAATGAGCAATTCTTC. Protein product: CASIPTGQGNEQFF. The entire variable domain, with the rest obtained from reference TRBV7-3 and TRBJ2-1, is as follows: GAGVSQTPSNKVTEKGKYVELRCDPISGHTALYWYRQSLGQGPEFLIYFQGTGAADDSGLPNDRFFAVRPEGSVSTLKIQRTERGDSAVYLCASIPTGQGNEQFFGPGTRLTVL.

This clone has just one count. The CDR3 DNA is TGCGCCAGCAGCCAATTAGCGGGTCAAACCTACGAGCAGTACTTC. Translating it yields CASSQLAGQTYEQYF. This chain uses TRBV4-3 with TRBJ2-7, with 7 bases lining up with TRBD2. Germline values: CDR1 LGHNA, CDR2 YSLEER. There are 15 residues in the CDR3. The J segment lost 2 bases and the V segment lost 2 bases, leaving 6 bases of the junction unmatched.

This clone has ten or more counts. The chain carries TRBV7-3 and TRBJ1-1; possible D gene TRBD1, 5 bases. The CDR3 sequence is 12 residues long. Trimming removed 5 bases at V and 6 bases at J, with 10 bases between. Germline V lookup: CDR1 SGHTA, CDR2 FQGTGA. The CDR3: CASSPTGPEAFF. The DNA of the CDR3 is TGTGCCAGCAGCCCTACAGGCCCTGAAGCTTTCTTT. Using reference TRBV7-3 and TRBJ1-1 for the parts outside the CDR3, the full variable domain is GAGVSQTPSNKVTEKGKYVELRCDPISGHTALYWYRQSLGQGPEFLIYFQGTGAADDSGLPNDRFFAVRPEGSVSTLKIQRTERGDSAVYLCASSPTGPEAFFGQGTRLTVV.

This clone came up many times. V is TRBV3-1 and J is TRBJ1-2, with D unclear. Germline CDR1 is LGHDT and CDR2 is YNNKEL (reference sequence). Trimming pared 0 bases from V and 0 bases from J, leaving 8 bases between. The CDR3 extends over 15 amino acids. The CDR3 sequence: CASSQEAGANYGYTF. In DNA, the CDR3 is TGTGCCAGCAGCCAAGAGGCGGGAGCTAACTATGGCTACACCTTC. Supplemented by reference TRBV3-1 and TRBJ1-2, the full variable domain reads DTAVSQTPKYLVTQMGNDKSIKCEQNLGHDTMYWYKQDSKKFLKIMFSYNNKELIINETVPNRFSPKSPDKAHLNLHINSLELGDSAVYFCASSQEAGANYGYTFGSGTRLTVV.

This clone has at least ten counts. The chain uses TRBV11-2 and TRBJ1-1; D call uncertain. Trimming removed 1 base at V and 12 bases at J, with 15 bases between. Germline CDR1 is SGHAT and CDR2 is FQNNGV. The length of the CDR3 is 13 residues. CDR3 nucleotides: TGTGCCAGCAGCTTAGCTGCAGTACGTGAGACTTTCTTT. Protein sequence: CASSLAAVRETFF. The full variable domain, completed using reference TRBV11-2 and TRBJ1-1, is EAGVAQSPRYKIIEKRQSVAFWCNPISGHATLYWYQQILGQGPKLLIQFQNNGVVDDSQLPKDRFSAERLKGVDSTLKIQPAKLEDSAVYLCASSLAAVRETFFGQGTRLTVV.

V and J are TRBV7-3 and TRBJ1-6; possibly TRBD1 for D (5 bases). The V gene's germline CDR1 is SGHTA and CDR2 FQGTGA. The length of the CDR3 is 15 residues. The germline V and J ends were trimmed by 1 base and 13 bases, with 17 bases remaining between them. CDR3 nucleotides: TGTGCCAGCAGCTTAAGTGGACACGCAGGTGCGCCCCTCCACTTT. Protein product: CASSLSGHAGAPLHF.

This clone was counted at least ten times. This chain uses TRBV3-1 with TRBJ2-3, with 7 bases that match TRBD2. From germline, CDR1 is LGHDT and CDR2 YNNKEL (reference sequence). The CDR3 runs to 14 residues. V lost 1 base and J lost 8; bases outside the gene matches: 6. In DNA, the CDR3 is TGTGCCAGCAGCCAAGGCGGGAGTTTTGCTACGCAGTATTTT. It codes for CASSQGGSFATQYF.

Worth noting for this clone: This CDR3 is also generated by other DNA sequences in the sample. The rearrangement uses TRBV7-3 and TRBJ2-1; the D gene could be TRBD1 or TRBD2 (5 bases each). From germline, CDR1 is SGHTA and CDR2 FQGTGA. With 1 base removed from V and 5 bases from J, the gap between germline ends came to 15 bases. CDR3 length: 16 residues. In nucleotides, the CDR3 is TGTGCCAGCAGCTTAAGTTTGCTAGCAGGGAACAATGAGCAGTTCTTC. This sequence encodes CASSLSLLAGNNEQFF. Looking up the rest from reference TRBV7-3 and TRBJ2-1 gives the full variable domain: GAGVSQTPSNKVTEKGKYVELRCDPISGHTALYWYRQSLGQGPEFLIYFQGTGAADDSGLPNDRFFAVRPEGSVSTLKIQRTERGDSAVYLCASSLSLLAGNNEQFFGPGTRLTVL.